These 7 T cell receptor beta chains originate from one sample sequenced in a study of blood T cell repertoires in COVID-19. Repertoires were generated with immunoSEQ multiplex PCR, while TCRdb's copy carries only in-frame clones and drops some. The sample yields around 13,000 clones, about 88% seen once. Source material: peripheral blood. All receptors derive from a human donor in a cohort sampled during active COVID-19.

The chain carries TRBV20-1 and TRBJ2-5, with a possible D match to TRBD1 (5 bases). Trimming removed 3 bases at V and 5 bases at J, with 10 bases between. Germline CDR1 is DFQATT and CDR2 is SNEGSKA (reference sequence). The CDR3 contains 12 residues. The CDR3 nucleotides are TGCAGTGCTAGTGGGCAGGGTGAGACCCAGTACTTC. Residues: CSASGQGETQYF.

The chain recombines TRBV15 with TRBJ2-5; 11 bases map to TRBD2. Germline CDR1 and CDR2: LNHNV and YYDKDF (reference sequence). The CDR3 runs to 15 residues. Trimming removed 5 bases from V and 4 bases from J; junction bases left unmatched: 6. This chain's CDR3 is CATSGRLAGPETQYF. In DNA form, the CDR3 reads TGTGCCACCAGCGGTAGACTAGCGGGGCCAGAGACCCAGTACTTC.

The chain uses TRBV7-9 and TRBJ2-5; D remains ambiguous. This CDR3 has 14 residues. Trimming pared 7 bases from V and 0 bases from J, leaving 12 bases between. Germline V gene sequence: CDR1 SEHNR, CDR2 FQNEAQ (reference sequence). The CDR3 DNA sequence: TGTGCCAGCACGCCTGGAGTGGACCAAGAGACCCAGTACTTC. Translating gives CASTPGVDQETQYF.

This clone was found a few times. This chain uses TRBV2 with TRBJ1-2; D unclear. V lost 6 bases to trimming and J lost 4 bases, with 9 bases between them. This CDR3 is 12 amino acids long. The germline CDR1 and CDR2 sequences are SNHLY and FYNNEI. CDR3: CASRRDSYGYTF. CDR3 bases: TGTGCCAGCAGGAGGGATTCCTATGGCTACACCTTC. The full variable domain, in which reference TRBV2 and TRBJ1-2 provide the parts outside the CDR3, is EPEVTQTPSHQVTQMGQEVILRCVPISNHLYFYWYRQILGQKVEFLVSFYNNEISEKSEIFDDQFSVERPDGSNFTLKIRSTKLEDSAMYFCASRRDSYGYTFGSGTRLTVV.

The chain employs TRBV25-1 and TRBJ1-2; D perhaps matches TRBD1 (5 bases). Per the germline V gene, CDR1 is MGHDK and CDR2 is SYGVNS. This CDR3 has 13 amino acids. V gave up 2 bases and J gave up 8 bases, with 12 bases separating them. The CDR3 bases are TGTGCCAGCAGTGAAGGGGCCCTAGGGGGCTACACCTTC. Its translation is CASSEGALGGYTF.

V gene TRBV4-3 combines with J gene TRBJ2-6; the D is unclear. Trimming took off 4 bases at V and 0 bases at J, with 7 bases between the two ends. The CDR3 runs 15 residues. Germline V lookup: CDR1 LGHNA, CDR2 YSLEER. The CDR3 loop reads CASSLQSSGANVLTF. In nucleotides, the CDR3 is TGCGCCAGCAGCCTACAGAGCTCTGGGGCCAACGTCCTGACTTTC.

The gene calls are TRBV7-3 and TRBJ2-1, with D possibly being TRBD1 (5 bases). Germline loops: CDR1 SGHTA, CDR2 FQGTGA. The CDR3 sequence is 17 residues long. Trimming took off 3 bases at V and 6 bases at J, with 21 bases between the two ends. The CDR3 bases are TGTGCCAGCAGCTTTTGGCTCACACAGACAGTGGGCAATGAGCAGTTCTTC. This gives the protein CASSFWLTQTVGNEQFF.